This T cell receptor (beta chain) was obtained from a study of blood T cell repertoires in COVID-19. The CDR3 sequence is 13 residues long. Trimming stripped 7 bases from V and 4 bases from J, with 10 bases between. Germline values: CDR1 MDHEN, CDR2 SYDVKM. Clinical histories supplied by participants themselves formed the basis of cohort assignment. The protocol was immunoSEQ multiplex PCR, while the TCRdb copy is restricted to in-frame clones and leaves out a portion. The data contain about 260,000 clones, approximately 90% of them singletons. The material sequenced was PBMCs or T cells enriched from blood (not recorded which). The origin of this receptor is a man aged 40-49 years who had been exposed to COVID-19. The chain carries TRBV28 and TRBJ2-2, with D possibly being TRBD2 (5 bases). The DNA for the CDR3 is TGTGCCAGCATATCCCGGGGCACCGGGGAGCTGTTTTTT. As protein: CASISRGTGELFF.